These T cell receptor beta chains were read from a single sample in a study of molecular identifiers for immune sequencing clone quantification. TCRdb used MiXCR to reprocess the PCR reads, holding one entry per CDR3 protein. The sample has about half a million distinct CDR3 sequences; roughly 26% are singletons. The specimen sequenced was naive CD8+ T cells from blood, with Jurkat cell RNA spiked in. The source of these receptors is a human donor in good health. Some libraries in this study had Jurkat cell RNA spiked in. CDR3s include the opening cysteine and the closing phenylalanine or tryptophan. D genes are given only for firm matches. Clone size is shown for a subset of rows, as once, few, many or a class of expanded clone.

J gene | CDR3 length | D gene | clone size | V gene | CDR3 protein | CDR3 DNA
TRBJ2-2 | 13 | NA | NA | TRBV7-9 | CASLPGFTGELFF | TGTGCCTCCCTGCCAGGGTTCACCGGGGAGCTGTTTTTT
TRBJ2-3 | 17 | TRBD2 | few | TRBV4-3 | CASSQGLAGEWTDTQYF | TGCGCCAGCAGCCAAGGACTAGCGGGAGAATGGACAGATACGCAGTATTTT
TRBJ1-6 | 15 | TRBD1 | NA | TRBV4-1 | CASSQGGQANSPLHF | TGCGCCAGCAGCCAGGGCGGACAGGCAAATTCACCCCTCCACTTT
TRBJ2-1 | 16 | TRBD2 | few | TRBV7-9 | CASSPSGGVAYNEQFF | TGTGCCAGCAGCCCTAGCGGGGGGGTCGCCTACAATGAGCAGTTCTTC
TRBJ2-3 | 16 | NA | many | TRBV7-8 | CASSLGTLLFTDTQYF | TGTGCCAGCAGCCTGGGGACCTTACTTTTCACAGATACGCAGTATTTT
TRBJ2-7 | 15 | TRBD2 | few | TRBV4-3 | CASSQDRAGGFEQYF | TGCGCCAGCAGCCAAGATCGAGCGGGAGGGTTCGAGCAGTACTTC
TRBJ2-3 | 15 | NA | many | TRBV29-1 | CSVEGTEPSTDTQYF | TGCAGCGTTGAAGGGACAGAACCCTCTACAGATACGCAGTATTTT
TRBJ2-1 | 13 | NA | NA | TRBV7-2 | CASSLALGGEQIF | TGTGCCAGCAGCTTAGCGCTCGGGGGTGAGCAGATCTTC
TRBJ2-3 | 18 | NA | many | TRBV4-3 | CASSQDQGSGTLGDTQYF | TGCGCCAGCAGCCAAGATCAAGGTTCGGGGACTCTTGGAGATACGCAGTATTTT
TRBJ1-1 | 11 | NA | many | TRBV20-1 | CSARLNTEAFF | TGCAGTGCCCGACTGAACACTGAAGCTTTCTTT
TRBJ1-4 | 14 | NA | many | TRBV27 | CASSTDSSNEKLFF | TGTGCCAGCAGTACGGACAGTTCTAATGAAAAACTGTTTTTT
TRBJ2-1 | 11 | NA | NA | TRBV29-1 | CSVEGYGEQFF | TGCAGCGTTGAAGGATATGGTGAGCAGTTCTTC
TRBJ2-7 | 13 | NA | NA | TRBV27 | CASSLSSGYEQYF | TGTGCCAGCAGTTTATCTAGCGGCTACGAGCAGTACTTC
TRBJ1-1 | 14 | NA | few | TRBV12-5 | CASGQPPPYGEAFF | TGTGCTAGTGGTCAACCCCCCCCCTACGGTGAAGCTTTCTTT
TRBJ2-7 | 14 | TRBD2 | NA | TRBV6-2/TRBV6-3 | CASRGLADFYEQYF | TGTGCCAGCAGGGGACTAGCGGATTTCTACGAGCAGTACTTC
TRBJ2-5 | 16 | TRBD1 | many | TRBV7-9 | CASSTSGQGYQETQYF | TGTGCCAGCAGCACATCTGGACAGGGATACCAAGAGACCCAGTACTTC
TRBJ2-7 | 13 | NA | few | TRBV20-1 | CSARVGSSYEQYF | TGCAGTGCTAGAGTGGGCAGTTCCTACGAGCAGTACTTC
TRBJ2-3 | 16 | NA | few | TRBV20-1 | CSARLPLRQTADTQYF | TGCAGTGCTAGGCTCCCCTTGCGCCAAACGGCGGATACGCAGTATTTT
TRBJ1-2 | 14 | NA | few | TRBV20-1 | CSANPWTENYGYTF | TGCAGTGCTAACCCCTGGACAGAGAACTATGGCTACACCTTC
TRBJ2-5 | 16 | TRBD2 | few | TRBV11-2 | CASSIFSGGVVETQYF | TGTGCCAGCAGCATCTTCAGCGGGGGGGTTGTAGAGACCCAGTACTTC
TRBJ1-1 | 16 | NA | NA | TRBV6-2/TRBV6-3 | CASSYPSDRPTPDAFF | TGTGCCAGCAGTTACCCCTCTGACAGGCCGACCCCTGACGCTTTCTTT
TRBJ2-1 | 16 | TRBD2 | NA | TRBV11-2 | CASSTGTSGRFDEQFF | TGTGCCAGCAGCACAGGGACTAGCGGGAGGTTCGATGAGCAGTTCTTC
TRBJ1-2 | 15 | TRBD1 | NA | TRBV5-6 | CASSPGTGDGYGYTF | TGTGCCAGCAGCCCCGGGACAGGGGACGGCTATGGCTACACCTTC
TRBJ2-3 | 15 | TRBD1 | few | TRBV27 | CASRIRDRSTDTQYF | TGTGCCAGCAGAATCCGGGACAGAAGCACAGATACGCAGTATTTT
TRBJ1-5 | 13 | NA | few | TRBV28 | CASSLVMGWAQHF | TGTGCCAGCAGCCTTGTCATGGGCTGGGCCCAGCATTTT
TRBJ1-1 | 15 | NA | many | TRBV4-3 | CASSQDPEMNTEAFF | TGCGCCAGCAGCCAAGATCCAGAGATGAACACTGAAGCTTTCTTT
TRBJ2-1 | 16 | NA | NA | TRBV27 | CASSLLGKSSYSEQFF | TGTGCCAGCAGTTTATTGGGAAAGAGCTCCTACAGTGAGCAGTTCTTC
TRBJ2-7 | 15 | TRBD2 | many | TRBV28 | CASRPTTSGLYEQYF | TGTGCCAGCAGACCCACGACTAGCGGCCTCTACGAGCAGTACTTC
TRBJ1-5 | 18 | TRBD1 | NA | TRBV4-1 | CASSQSLPGQAILQPQHF | TGCGCCAGCAGCCAAAGTTTACCGGGACAGGCTATTTTGCAGCCCCAGCATTTT
TRBJ2-3 | 12 | NA | NA | TRBV2 | CASSDMTDTQYF | TGTGCCAGCAGTGATATGACAGATACGCAGTATTTT
TRBJ2-3 | 16 | NA | many | TRBV7-9 | CASSLPGGTVTDTQYF | TGTGCCAGCAGCTTACCCGGCGGGACGGTGACAGATACGCAGTATTTT
TRBJ2-3 | 17 | TRBD2 | NA | TRBV20-1 | CSARVLLAGGLTDTQYF | TGCAGTGCTAGAGTTTTACTAGCGGGAGGACTCACAGATACGCAGTATTTT
TRBJ2-1 | 15 | TRBD2 | NA | TRBV29-1 | CSHSTGLAGNNEQFF | TGCAGCCACTCGACGGGACTAGCGGGAAACAATGAGCAGTTCTTC
TRBJ2-5 | 13 | TRBD2 | few | TRBV12-3/TRBV12-4 | CASKLANQETQYF | TGTGCCAGCAAACTAGCGAACCAAGAGACCCAGTACTTC
TRBJ2-1 | 17 | TRBD2 | NA | TRBV3-1 | CASSHRSGGPLRYEQFF | TGTGCCAGCAGCCATCGTAGCGGGGGGCCTCTTCGATACGAGCAGTTCTTC
TRBJ1-1 | 16 | NA | NA | TRBV4-3 | CASSQDRSLGGTEAFF | TGCGCCAGCAGCCAAGACAGGTCCCTCGGAGGCACTGAAGCTTTCTTT
TRBJ2-1 | 18 | TRBD2 | NA | TRBV4-1 | CASSQDRLGPLAGAEQFF | TGCGCCAGCAGCCAAGATCGTCTGGGCCCACTAGCGGGAGCTGAGCAGTTCTTC
TRBJ2-7 | 15 | TRBD1 | NA | TRBV7-9 | CASSTGTGWSLEQYF | TGTGCCAGCAGCACCGGGACAGGGTGGTCCCTCGAGCAGTACTTC
TRBJ1-5 | 15 | NA | many | TRBV7-2 | CASSLERYSNQPQHF | TGTGCCAGCAGCTTAGAGAGGTATAGCAATCAGCCCCAGCATTTT
TRBJ2-1 | 16 | TRBD2 | NA | TRBV27 | CASSSLLAGGGNEQFF | TGTGCCAGCAGTTCCCTCTTAGCGGGAGGAGGTAATGAGCAGTTCTTC
TRBJ2-1 | 14 | NA | NA | TRBV7-8 | CASSLVGRNNEQFF | TGTGCCAGCAGCTTAGTTGGTCGGAACAATGAGCAGTTCTTC
TRBJ1-2 | 12 | NA | many | TRBV5-1 | CASWADNYGYTF | TGCGCCAGCTGGGCAGATAACTATGGCTACACCTTC
TRBJ2-7 | 16 | TRBD1 | few | TRBV4-1 | CASSQGIRDRSYEQYF | TGCGCCAGCAGCCAGGGAATCCGGGACAGAAGCTACGAGCAGTACTTC
TRBJ1-6 | 16 | NA | NA | TRBV6-1 | CASRRDTGDYNSPLHF | TGTGCCAGCAGAAGGGACACGGGGGACTATAATTCACCCCTCCACTTT
TRBJ2-5 | 15 | NA | many | TRBV6-5 | CASSYSTGEGETQYF | TGTGCCAGCAGTTACTCTACAGGGGAGGGAGAGACCCAGTACTTC
TRBJ2-7 | 14 | TRBD2 | many | TRBV27 | CASSPLAGGYEQYF | TGTGCCAGCAGCCCACTAGCGGGAGGCTACGAGCAGTACTTC
TRBJ1-1 | 15 | NA | many | TRBV7-9 | CASSLQGRSVAEAFF | TGTGCCAGCAGCTTACAGGGTCGGAGCGTGGCTGAAGCTTTCTTT
TRBJ2-7 | 12 | NA | few | TRBV7-9 | CASSSRVGEQYF | TGTGCCAGCAGCTCCAGGGTCGGCGAGCAGTACTTC
TRBJ2-1 | 18 | TRBD2 | NA | TRBV20-1 | CSARDLFQPGLAGYEQFF | TGCAGTGCTAGAGATCTCTTTCAACCGGGACTAGCGGGGTACGAGCAGTTCTTC
TRBJ2-4 | 14 | NA | many | TRBV27 | CASSPLQGSGIQYF | TGTGCCAGCAGTCCCCTACAGGGCTCAGGGATTCAGTACTTC
TRBJ2-3 | 16 | TRBD2 | many | TRBV19 | CASSTPASGSQDTQYF | TGTGCCAGTAGTACCCCGGCTAGCGGCTCACAAGATACGCAGTATTTT
TRBJ1-4 | 11 | NA | NA | TRBV19 | CATKDPEKLFF | TGTGCCACCAAAGATCCTGAAAAACTGTTTTTT
TRBJ2-7 | 15 | NA | many | TRBV4-3 | CASSQGSGKGYEQYF | TGCGCCAGCAGCCAAGGTTCAGGGAAAGGCTACGAGCAGTACTTC
TRBJ1-2 | 16 | NA | few | TRBV6-2/TRBV6-3 | CASSYSIIAGDYGYTF | TGTGCCAGCAGTTACTCGATTATTGCAGGGGACTATGGCTACACCTTC
TRBJ2-5 | 16 | TRBD2 | few | TRBV7-9 | CASSPTGGNRQETQYF | TGTGCCAGCAGCCCCACGGGAGGGAATCGCCAAGAGACCCAGTACTTC
TRBJ1-6 | 14 | NA | NA | TRBV19 | CASSADGYNSPLHF | TGTGCCAGTAGTGCAGACGGCTATAATTCACCCCTCCACTTT
TRBJ2-7 | 16 | TRBD1 | NA | TRBV10-3 | CAISESIQGASYEQYF | TGTGCCATCAGTGAGTCGATCCAGGGGGCCTCCTACGAGCAGTACTTC